This entry lists 9 T cell receptor beta chains sequenced from one sample in a study of early T cells in non-severe SARS-CoV-2 infection. MiXCR, run by TCRdb on the 5' RACE reads, gives a single entry per CDR3 protein. Altogether approximately 58,000 distinct CDR3 sequences are present, around 10% being singletons, with the ten largest covering approximately 2.5%. The sample here was whole blood, taken at baseline. The receptors derive from an adult who was a healthcare worker with PCR-confirmed SARS-CoV-2 infection or an uninfected control (not recorded which).

The gene calls are TRBV29-1 and TRBJ2-7, with 7 bases aligning to TRBD2. This CDR3 spans 11 amino acids. V was clipped by 7 bases and J by 3 bases; unmatched bases: 3. Germline V lookup: CDR1 SQVTM, CDR2 ANQGSEA. The CDR3 DNA reads TGCAGCGGGGGGGACTACTACGAGCAGTACTTC. It is translated as CSGGDYYEQYF.

This chain joins TRBV28 and TRBJ2-7; 16 bases agree with TRBD2. The germline V gene has CDR1 MDHEN and CDR2 SYDVKM. The CDR3 sequence is 16 residues long. With V trimmed by 6 bases and J by 4 bases, 6 bases remained unmatched. The CDR3 DNA sequence: TGTGCCAGCAGAAGGGGACTAGCGGGAGGGCTTTACGAGCAGTACTTC. As protein: CASRRGLAGGLYEQYF.

This clonotype was seen a few times. V gene TRBV20-1 combines with J gene TRBJ1-1; D possibly corresponds to TRBD1 (6 bases). In germline, CDR1 is DFQATT, CDR2 SNEGSKA (reference sequence). This CDR3 has 14 amino acids. V lost 5 bases to trimming and J lost 6 bases, with 19 bases between them. CDR3 loop: CSALAQGGAPEAFF. The CDR3 DNA follows: TGCAGTGCTCTAGCACAAGGGGGGGCGCCTGAAGCTTTCTTT.

This clonotype was counted only a few times. CDR3 in amino acids: CASSTPDRGAYEQYF. DNA for the CDR3: TGTGCCAGCAGTACACCCGACAGGGGGGCCTACGAGCAGTACTTC. This chain links TRBV28 with TRBJ2-7, with TRBD1 matching over 9 bases. Germline trimming cut 5 bases from V and 2 bases from J; bases unmatched to any gene: 7. Looked up from germline, CDR1 is MDHEN and CDR2 is SYDVKM. CDR3 length equals 15 residues. The whole variable domain, filled in from reference TRBV28 and TRBJ2-7, reads DVKVTQSSRYLVKRTGEKVFLECVQDMDHENMFWYRQDPGLGLRLIYFSYDVKMKEKGDIPEGYSVSREKKERFSLILESASTNQTSMYLCASSTPDRGAYEQYFGPGTRLTVT.

This clonotype was detected a few times. The chain links TRBV29-1 to TRBJ2-7; 7 bases are a match to TRBD2. V lost 6 bases, J lost 3 bases, and 2 bases stayed unmatched. Germline assignment: CDR1 SQVTM and CDR2 ANQGSEA. This CDR3 contains 11 residues. The CDR3: CSVWGGYEQYF. As DNA, the CDR3 is TGCAGCGTGTGGGGGGGCTACGAGCAGTACTTC.

This clonotype was found a few times. The genes are TRBV15 and TRBJ2-1; TRBD2 matches at 11 bases. Germline assignment: CDR1 LNHNV and CDR2 YYDKDF (reference sequence). V was clipped by 4 bases and J by 4 bases; unmatched bases: 3. The CDR3 covers 15 residues. The CDR3 loop reads CATSKTSGSYNEQFF. The CDR3 nucleotides are TGTGCCACCAGCAAAACTAGCGGGAGTTACAATGAGCAGTTCTTC.

As for this clonotype: The junction does not match germline at one end; this may be a read error. The chain couples TRBV11-2 to TRBJ2-3; 8 bases agree with TRBD1. The CDR3 is 13 amino acids. The germline V gene has CDR1 SGHAT and CDR2 FQNNGV. CDR3 nucleotide sequence: TGTGCCAGCAGCCCCTGGCTTCAGGGGGCGCTTCGATTT. This encodes CASSPWLQGALRF.

The chain uses TRBV5-1 and TRBJ2-5; D possibly corresponds to TRBD2 (5 bases). Between the trimmed V and J ends, which lost 3 bases and 3 bases, there was a span of 9 bases. The CDR3 totals 13 residues. The germline CDR1 and CDR2 sequences are SGHRS and YFSETQ. The CDR3 reads CASSWRSEETQYF. DNA for the CDR3: TGCGCCAGCAGCTGGAGGTCGGAAGAGACCCAGTACTTC.

V and J are TRBV2 and TRBJ2-3, with no clear D. The CDR3 is 14 amino acids. Trimming stripped 5 bases from V and 0 bases from J, with 9 bases between. Germline CDR1 and CDR2: SNHLY and FYNNEI. CDR3 nucleotides: TGTGCCAGCAGTCCCCCCACTAGCACAGATACGCAGTATTTT. Translating gives CASSPPTSTDTQYF.